A single sample is the source of the 25 T cell receptor beta chains below, sequenced in a study of early T cells in non-severe SARS-CoV-2 infection. TCRdb fed the 5' RACE reads into MiXCR, producing one record per CDR3 protein. The data hold about 34,000 distinct CDR3 sequences, with around 6% observed a single time. Input material: whole blood. These receptors came from an adult who was a healthcare worker with PCR-confirmed SARS-CoV-2 infection or an uninfected control (not recorded which).

This clonotype was recorded at least ten times. V and J are TRBV29-1 and TRBJ1-2, with TRBD1 identical over 7 bases. CDR3 length equals 12 residues. The J segment lost 7 bases and the V segment lost 3 bases, leaving 5 bases of the junction unmatched. The germline CDR1 and CDR2 sequences are SQVTM and ANQGSEA. The CDR3 DNA reads as TGCAGCGTTGACGAGACAGGGTCTGGCTACACCTTC. Encoded protein: CSVDETGSGYTF.

This clonotype has just a few counts. The chain couples TRBV5-1 to TRBJ2-3, with 10 bases lining up with TRBD2. Trimming took 0 bases from V and 5 from J; bases not matched to a gene: 6. The CDR3 totals 16 residues. Germline-derived CDR1 and CDR2 are SGHRS and YFSETQ. CDR3: CASSLGLAGVVDTQYF. Written as DNA, the CDR3 is TGCGCCAGCAGCTTGGGGCTAGCGGGGGTCGTAGATACGCAGTATTTT.

This clonotype came up a few times. The rearrangement links TRBV3-1 to TRBJ1-1; tentative D call: TRBD1 (5 bases). Trimming shortened V by 6 bases and J by 5 bases, and 10 bases separated the two germline ends. Germline V CDR1 and CDR2: LGHDT, YNNKEL (reference sequence). This CDR3 is built from 12 residues. In DNA form, the CDR3 reads TGTGCCAGCAGGGGGGTTGGAACTGAAGCTTTCTTT. Translating it yields CASRGVGTEAFF.

This clonotype has ten or more counts. The genes are TRBV6-5 and TRBJ2-5; D tentatively reads TRBD1 or TRBD2 (5 bases each). The V gene lost 0 bases and the J gene lost 7 bases, with 15 bases spanning the gap. Per germline, CDR1 MNHEY and CDR2 SVGAGI. The CDR3 has 15 amino acids. DNA for the CDR3: TGTGCCAGCAGTTACTCTGTCACGGGACGCTCGACCCAGTACTTC. Translating gives CASSYSVTGRSTQYF.

This clonotype was recorded many times. Here the CDR3 reads CASSRGETDTQYF. CDR3 DNA sequence: TGTGCCAGCAGTCGGGGGGAAACAGATACGCAGTATTTT. The chain has TRBV2 and TRBJ2-3; TRBD2 agrees at 7 bases. The CDR3 totals 13 residues. V lost 5 bases, J lost 3 bases, and 2 bases stayed unmatched. CDR1 and CDR2 (germline): SNHLY, FYNNEI.

This clonotype was detected a few times. The chain uses TRBV12-3 or TRBV12-4 and TRBJ2-5; D may be TRBD1 (5 bases). The CDR3 extends over 12 amino acids. With 3 bases removed from V and 4 bases from J, the gap between germline ends came to 6 bases. The CDR3 region has the DNA TGTGCCAGCAGTTTGACAGTAGAGACCCAGTACTTC. This translates into CASSLTVETQYF.

This clonotype appeared many times. V and J are TRBV25-1 and TRBJ2-3; a possible D gene is TRBD1 (5 bases). CDR3 length: 13 residues. Deletions cut 4 bases from V and 2 bases from J, with 7 bases between. Germline CDR1 reads MGHDK; CDR2 reads SYGVNS. CDR3 amino acids: CASSGTNTDTQYF. The DNA for the CDR3 is TGTGCCAGCAGTGGGACAAACACAGATACGCAGTATTTT.

A remark on this clonotype: This clone may be a read error of a much larger clone one base away. The chain uses TRBV19 and TRBJ1-2; D call uncertain. The germline V gene encodes CDR1 LNHDA and CDR2 SQIVND (reference sequence). CDR3 length equals 16 residues. V was shortened by 5 bases and J by 2 bases, with 18 bases between the two germline ends. The CDR3 DNA sequence: TGTGCCAGTAGTCTGAGAACCCGGACGCAGAACTATGGCTACACCTTC. As protein: CASSLRTRTQNYGYTF.

Concerning this clonotype itself: This is likely an artifact of a read error, given a far larger clone one base away. The rearrangement links TRBV7-2 to TRBJ2-7, with unresolved D. The CDR3 covers 11 residues. CDR1 and CDR2 (germline): SGHTA, FQGNSA. The V gene lost 1 base and the J gene lost 6 bases, with 4 bases spanning the gap. The CDR3 sequence is CASSLDGEQYF. CDR3 DNA: TGTGCCAGCAGCTTAGACGGCGAGCAGTACTTC.

A remark on this clonotype: A clone one base away is much larger, so this may be a read error. The chain joins TRBV5-4 to TRBJ2-3, with 11 bases that match TRBD2. Germline CDR1 SGHNT, CDR2 YYREEE (reference sequence). The CDR3 has 16 residues. Germline trimming cut 4 bases from V and 2 bases from J; bases unmatched to any gene: 6. CDR3 nucleotides: TGTGCCAGCAGCATTCTACTAGCGGGGGTCACAGATACGCAGTATTTT. Its translation is CASSILLAGVTDTQYF.

The table lists this clonotype with many counts. The genes are TRBV12-3 or TRBV12-4 and TRBJ1-2, with D uncertain. The CDR3 runs to 15 residues. Trimming took 5 bases from V and 4 from J, leaving 17 bases between them. The CDR3 DNA follows: TGTGCCAGCAGTCTACGCCCCGGGGTCCTCTATGGCTACACCTTC. Translating it yields CASSLRPGVLYGYTF.

This clonotype was counted at least ten times. The CDR3 region has the DNA TGTGCCAGCAGGAGACTAACCGGGGAGCTGTTTTTT. Translated, it gives CASRRLTGELFF. The genes are TRBV7-2 and TRBJ2-2, with D possibly matching TRBD2 (5 bases). Germline CDR1 is SGHTA and CDR2 is FQGNSA. V was cut by 6 bases and J by 5 bases, with 7 bases left in between. This CDR3 spans 12 amino acids.

The table lists this clonotype with many counts. The chain is built from TRBV6-2 or TRBV6-3 and TRBJ1-1; a weak D match, TRBD1 (5 bases). With 2 bases removed from V and 5 bases from J, the gap between germline ends came to 9 bases. This CDR3 spans 13 amino acids. Germline V gene sequence: CDR1 MNHEY, CDR2 SVGEGT. The CDR3 protein is CASSYGKGTEAFF. DNA of the CDR3: TGTGCCAGCAGTTACGGAAAGGGGACTGAAGCTTTCTTT.

The rearrangement uses TRBV6-2 or TRBV6-3 and TRBJ2-2; no clear D gene. The length of the CDR3 is 14 residues. The V end was cut by 7 bases, the J end by 1 base, with 10 bases between. Per germline, CDR1 MNHEY and CDR2 SVGEGT. Here the CDR3 reads CASTLGLNTGELFF. The CDR3, as DNA: TGTGCCAGCACCTTAGGTCTGAACACCGGGGAGCTGTTTTTT.

This clonotype has at least ten counts. The rearrangement uses TRBV2 and TRBJ2-5; TRBD1 agrees at 8 bases. CDR1 and CDR2 (germline): SNHLY, FYNNEI. This CDR3 contains 13 residues. Unmatched junction bases numbered 5, after V lost 6 bases and J lost 5 bases. DNA for the CDR3: TGTGCCAGCAGGGGACAGGCGGTGGAGACCCAGTACTTC. Its protein is CASRGQAVETQYF.

In this sample, this clonotype turned up a few times. V is TRBV9 and J is TRBJ1-1, with no clear D. The germline V gene encodes CDR1 SGDLS and CDR2 YYNGEE. Trimming shortened V by 2 bases and J by 1 base, and 15 bases separated the two germline ends. The CDR3 covers 16 residues. The DNA of the CDR3 is TGTGCCAGCAGCGTTAATGCGCGGCCCTCGAACACTGAAGCTTTCTTT. It yields the protein CASSVNARPSNTEAFF.

This clonotype turned up a few times. The chain is built from TRBV20-1 and TRBJ2-5; 8 positions agree with TRBD2. Germline loops: CDR1 DFQATT, CDR2 SNEGSKA (reference sequence). J was trimmed by 2 bases and V by 0 bases; bases with no gene match: 5. The CDR3 has 15 residues. Here the CDR3 DNA reads TGCAGTGCTAGAGATAAGCGGGGGCGGCAAGAGACCCAGTACTTC. Translation: CSARDKRGRQETQYF.

This clonotype has just a few counts. The chain combines TRBV5-1 with TRBJ2-7, with no clear D. Between the trimmed V and J ends, which lost 0 bases and 9 bases, there was a span of 13 bases. This CDR3 has 13 amino acids. Germline values: CDR1 SGHRS, CDR2 YFSETQ. The CDR3 loop reads CASSLGGGVGQYF. Here the CDR3 DNA reads TGCGCCAGCAGCTTGGGCGGTGGAGTAGGGCAGTACTTC.

This clonotype was seen many times. The chain carries TRBV10-2 and TRBJ1-1; a weak D match, TRBD1 (5 bases). Germline V gene data show CDR1 as WSHSY and CDR2 as SAAADI. Trimming stripped 4 bases from V and 0 bases from J, with 6 bases between. The CDR3 is 13 residues long. The CDR3, as DNA: TGCGCCAGCAGTGGACAGATGAACACTGAAGCTTTCTTT. This encodes CASSGQMNTEAFF.

This clonotype showed up many times. The gene calls are TRBV28 and TRBJ1-6; 8 bases are shared with TRBD1. The germline V gene has CDR1 MDHEN and CDR2 SYDVKM. With 8 bases clipped from V and 7 bases from J, the junction kept 10 bases outside the gene matches. This CDR3 comprises 15 residues. The DNA for the CDR3 is TGTGCCAGCCGAACGGGACAGGAGGTCAATTCACCCCTCCACTTT. Protein sequence: CASRTGQEVNSPLHF.

This clonotype was counted many times. The chain couples TRBV3-1 to TRBJ2-2; D gene uncertain. The CDR3 runs to 12 residues. With 4 bases removed from V and 3 bases from J, the gap between germline ends came to 3 bases. Germline CDR1 reads LGHDT; CDR2 reads YNNKEL (reference sequence). The CDR3 region is CASSRYTGELFF. For the CDR3, the DNA is TGTGCCAGCAGCCGGTACACCGGGGAGCTGTTTTTT.

This clonotype has only a few counts. The rearrangement joins TRBV20-1 to TRBJ2-2, with 12 bases aligning to TRBD2. Germline V gene lookup returns CDR1 DFQATT and CDR2 SNEGSKA (reference sequence). This CDR3 contains 16 residues. The trim removed 3 bases at V and 6 bases at J, leaving 8 bases unmatched. In DNA form, the CDR3 reads TGCAGTGCTAGTTCCCTAGCGGGGGGGCCCGCCGGGGAGCTGTTTTTT. It yields the protein CSASSLAGGPAGELFF.

This clonotype was counted at least ten times. This rearrangement joins TRBV28 to TRBJ1-6; D may be TRBD1 (5 bases). The CDR3 runs to 15 residues. Germline V gene lookup returns CDR1 MDHEN and CDR2 SYDVKM. Deletions cut 1 base from V and 13 bases from J, with 17 bases between. CDR3 protein: CASSLSQGRIAPLHF. In DNA, the CDR3 is TGTGCCAGCAGTTTATCTCAGGGACGAATAGCTCCCCTCCACTTT. Combining the CDR3 with reference TRBV28 and TRBJ1-6 gives the whole variable domain DVKVTQSSRYLVKRTGEKVFLECVQDMDHENMFWYRQDPGLGLRLIYFSYDVKMKEKGDIPEGYSVSREKKERFSLILESASTNQTSMYLCASSLSQGRIAPLHFGNGTRLTVT.

This clonotype was counted ten times or more. The gene calls are TRBV3-1 and TRBJ2-6; TRBD1 is a possible D gene (5 bases). Germline V gene sequence: CDR1 LGHDT, CDR2 YNNKEL (reference sequence). V was clipped by 1 base and J by 8 bases, with 6 bases between them. The CDR3 is 13 residues long. CDR3 sequence (DNA): TGTGCCAGCAGCCAAGTGGGGCCCAACGTCCTGACTTTC. Protein: CASSQVGPNVLTF.

This clonotype has more than one count but fewer than ten. The chain carries TRBV28 and TRBJ2-7; D remains unclear. The CDR3 has 15 amino acids. Germline V gene data show CDR1 as MDHEN and CDR2 as SYDVKM. V was cut by 6 bases and J by 2 bases, with 17 bases left in between. CDR3 region: CASSTPGRPAYEQYF. Here the CDR3 DNA reads TGTGCCAGCAGCACCCCTGGACGGCCCGCCTACGAGCAGTACTTC.